This TCR beta chain derives from a study of blood T cell repertoires in COVID-19. Study-level information: The United States, Italy and Spain supplied acute and convalescent COVID-19 samples. Sources were T cells, B-cell-depleted T cells, or PBMCs; the material itself was cDNA or gDNA.

J lost 2 bases, V lost 0 bases, and 1 base had no gene match. The germline V gene encodes CDR1 SGHRS and CDR2 YFSETQ. The CDR3 runs to 14 residues. As originally analysed: The assay estimated nucleated cells by amplifying reference gene primers. Some clones are missing from TCRdb's copy, which holds only in-frame ones; the method was immunoSEQ multiplex PCR. From that table come the V and J calls and clone size; the DNA was used to work out D and trimming. The sample carries 85,000 to 120,000 clones, more than 85% recorded once. Sample: peripheral blood. V usage is TRBV5-1 and J usage is TRBJ2-7; 8 bases map to TRBD1. The sequence derives from a man aged 50 or older with active or convalescent COVID-19. The CDR3 nucleotides read TGCGCCAGCAGCTTGGGGACAGGGACCTACGAGCAGTACTTC. It translates to CASSLGTGTYEQYF.